This entry concerns a single T cell receptor (beta chain). Its antigen is currently unknown. The sample is drawn from a study of response to subunit inactivated influenza vaccine. TCRdb passed the RT-PCR reads through MiXCR, listing each CDR3 protein once. The sample records approximately 730,000 distinct CDR3 sequences, roughly 14% being singletons. Points from the study as a whole: Researchers suggested that each seasonal influenza vaccination recruits few new T cells.

CDR3 length: 16 amino acids. Trimming removed 9 bases at V and 6 bases at J, with 25 bases between. CDR1 is SNHLY, CDR2 FYNNEI, per germline. The chain employs TRBV2 and TRBJ2-3; a weak D match, TRBD2 (5 bases). The TCR comes from a man in his forties or fifties who received an inactivated influenza vaccine. The sequences come from PBMCs from blood, collected about 14 days before vaccination. CDR3 sequence: CASQPHPRADGDTQYF. For the CDR3, the DNA is TGTGCCAGTCAGCCTCACCCGCGGGCCGACGGGGATACGCAGTATTTT.